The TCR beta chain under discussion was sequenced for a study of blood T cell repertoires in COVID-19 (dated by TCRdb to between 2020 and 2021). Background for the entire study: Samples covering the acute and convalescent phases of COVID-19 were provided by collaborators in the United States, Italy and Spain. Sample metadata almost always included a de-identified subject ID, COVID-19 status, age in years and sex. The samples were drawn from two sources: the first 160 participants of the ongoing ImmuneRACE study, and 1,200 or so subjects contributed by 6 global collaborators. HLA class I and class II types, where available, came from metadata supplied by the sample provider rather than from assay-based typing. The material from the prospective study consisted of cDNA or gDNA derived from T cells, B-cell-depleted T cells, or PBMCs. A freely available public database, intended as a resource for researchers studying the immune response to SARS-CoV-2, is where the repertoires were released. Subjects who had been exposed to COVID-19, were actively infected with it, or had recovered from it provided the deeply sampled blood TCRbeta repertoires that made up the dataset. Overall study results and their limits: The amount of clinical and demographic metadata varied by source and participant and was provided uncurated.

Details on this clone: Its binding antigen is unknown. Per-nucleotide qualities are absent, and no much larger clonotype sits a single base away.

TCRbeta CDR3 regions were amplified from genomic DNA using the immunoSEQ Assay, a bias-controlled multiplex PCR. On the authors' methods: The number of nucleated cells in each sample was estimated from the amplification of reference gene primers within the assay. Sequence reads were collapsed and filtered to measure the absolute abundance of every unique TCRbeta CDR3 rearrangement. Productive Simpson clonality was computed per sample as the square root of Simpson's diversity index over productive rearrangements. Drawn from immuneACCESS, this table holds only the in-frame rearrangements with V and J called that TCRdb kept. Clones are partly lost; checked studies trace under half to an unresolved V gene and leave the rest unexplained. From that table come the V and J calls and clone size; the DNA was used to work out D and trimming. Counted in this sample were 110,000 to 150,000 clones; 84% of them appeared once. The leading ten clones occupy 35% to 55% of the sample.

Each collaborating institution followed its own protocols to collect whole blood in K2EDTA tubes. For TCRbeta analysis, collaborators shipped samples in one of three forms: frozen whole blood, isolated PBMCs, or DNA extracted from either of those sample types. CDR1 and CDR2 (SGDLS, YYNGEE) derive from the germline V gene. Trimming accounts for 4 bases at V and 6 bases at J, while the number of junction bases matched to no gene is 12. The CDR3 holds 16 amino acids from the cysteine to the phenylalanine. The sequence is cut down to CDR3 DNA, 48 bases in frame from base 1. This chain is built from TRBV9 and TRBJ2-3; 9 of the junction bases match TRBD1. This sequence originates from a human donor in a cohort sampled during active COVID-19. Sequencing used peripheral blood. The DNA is TGTGCCAGCAGCCCCCGGGACAGGGAGTACGGGGATACGCAGTATTTT. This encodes CASSPRDREYGDTQYF.